The next 5 T cell receptor beta chains were all read from a single sample in a study of shared clonotypes between healthy human individuals. TCRdb's table, derived via immunoSEQ multiplex PCR, lists solely in-frame clones and lacks some. The table records about 320,000 clones, around 90% of them present only once. Input material: memory CD8+ T cells sorted from blood. Subset denoted: CD45RO+ cells pooled with CCR7-negative TemRA cells. The receptors shown here come from a man aged 18-30 years in good health.

The chain recombines TRBV4-1 with TRBJ1-1, with TRBD1 as a possible D gene (6 bases). V was cut by 3 bases and J by 2 bases, with 16 bases left in between. Germline values: CDR1 MGHRA, CDR2 YSYEKL. The CDR3 length is 16 residues. The CDR3 spells CASSHPIGGLNTEAFF. In nucleotides, the CDR3 is TGCGCCAGCAGCCATCCTATAGGGGGTCTAAACACTGAAGCTTTCTTT.

The chain employs TRBV5-1 and TRBJ2-3; TRBD2 agrees at 8 bases. The V gene end was trimmed by 2 bases and the J gene end by 2 bases; junction bases not matched to a gene: 1. There are 14 residues in the CDR3. CDR1 and CDR2 (germline): SGHRS, YFSETQ. This CDR3 reads CASSFSGATDTQYF. The CDR3 DNA sequence: TGCGCCAGCAGCTTTAGCGGGGCCACAGATACGCAGTATTTT.

The chain uses TRBV7-3 and TRBJ2-7; TRBD1 matches 8 bases. The V gene end was trimmed by 4 bases and the J gene end by 3 bases; junction bases not matched to a gene: 5. Germline-derived CDR1 and CDR2 are SGHTA and FQGTGA. CDR3 length: 14 amino acids. The CDR3 reads CASSSTGDSYEQYF. CDR3 in DNA: TGTGCCAGCAGCTCGACAGGGGACAGCTACGAGCAGTACTTC.

With respect to this clone: The same CDR3 is also encoded by other DNA sequences in this sample. This chain connects TRBV28 to TRBJ1-5; D not resolved. CDR1 and CDR2 from the germline V gene are MDHEN and SYDVKM. V lost 2 bases, J lost 3 bases, and 8 bases lay in between. The CDR3 has 14 residues. The CDR3 sequence: CASSLRSYNQPQHF. CDR3 DNA sequence: TGTGCCAGCAGTTTACGGAGCTACAATCAGCCCCAGCATTTT. The full variable domain, rest sourced from reference TRBV28 and TRBJ1-5, is DVKVTQSSRYLVKRTGEKVFLECVQDMDHENMFWYRQDPGLGLRLIYFSYDVKMKEKGDIPEGYSVSREKKERFSLILESASTNQTSMYLCASSLRSYNQPQHFGDGTRLSIL.

The chain uses TRBV29-1 and TRBJ1-2; D unresolved. CDR3 length equals 10 residues. The germline V and J ends were trimmed by 7 bases and 6 bases, with 9 bases remaining between them. Germline CDR1 and CDR2: SQVTM and ANQGSEA. In DNA, the CDR3 is TGCAGCGGAGGGAGCGATGGCTACACCTTC. Its protein is CSGGSDGYTF.